The 18 T cell receptor beta chains below come from one sample, sequenced in a study of post-analysis software for immune sequencing data. Study-wide results and caveats: Higher frequency in patients than in controls was seen for roughly five TRBV segments, with TRBV5-6, TRBV5-1 and TRBV20-1 among them.

These receptors have no identified antigens. Unique molecular identifiers tagged the TCR beta cDNA libraries. MiXCR, applied by TCRdb to the PCR reads, yields one record per CDR3 protein. The sample has about 540,000 distinct CDR3 sequences, roughly 34% seen once. Material: blood. These receptors were obtained from a girl younger than 18 with multiple sclerosis.

This clonotype was seen ten or more times. The J gene is TRBJ1-2, the V gene TRBV11-2, with D uncertain. The CDR3 sequence is 14 residues long. With 1 base removed from V and 2 bases from J, the gap between germline ends came to 8 bases. Germline lookup yields CDR1 SGHAT and CDR2 FQNNGV. In DNA, the CDR3 is TGTGCCAGCAGCTTAGGGGCGGGCAACTATGGCTACACCTTC. Its protein product is CASSLGAGNYGYTF.

The rearrangement uses TRBV5-1 and TRBJ2-7; 7 nucleotides agree with TRBD2. Unmatched junction bases numbered 13, after V lost 0 bases and J lost 4 bases. The CDR3 is 17 residues long. Per germline, CDR1 SGHRS and CDR2 YFSETQ. CDR3 DNA: TGCGCCAGCAGCTTGGAGGGCGGTGGTAGCGGGTTTTACGAGCAGTACTTC. Its translation: CASSLEGGGSGFYEQYF.

This clonotype has a handful of counts. This chain joins TRBV3-1 and TRBJ2-1; D is unclear. The CDR3 is 14 residues long. CDR1 LGHDT and CDR2 YNNKEL come from the germline V gene (reference sequence). Trimming stripped 0 bases from V and 5 bases from J, with 8 bases between. CDR3 in amino acids: CASSQDKSDNEQFF. The CDR3 DNA sequence: TGTGCCAGCAGCCAAGATAAATCCGACAATGAGCAGTTCTTC.

This rearrangement joins TRBV5-1 to TRBJ2-1, with a weak D call TRBD2 (5 bases). The V gene lost 2 bases and the J gene lost 0 bases, with 18 bases spanning the gap. The CDR3 is made up of 18 amino acids. Per germline, CDR1 SGHRS and CDR2 YFSETQ. CDR3 in DNA: TGCGCCAGCAGCTTCCTACTAGTGGGGAAGAGCTCCTACAATGAGCAGTTCTTC. Translated: CASSFLLVGKSSYNEQFF.

Of note for this clonotype: One base away lies a much larger clone, so this may be a sequencing read error. The rearrangement links TRBV20-1 to TRBJ2-1, with D perhaps TRBD1 or TRBD2 (5 bases each). The end of the DNA fits TRBJ2-7 better, so the J call may be wrong. CDR1 is DFQATT and CDR2 is SNEGSKA in the germline V gene (reference sequence). The CDR3 is 15 amino acids. CDR3 DNA sequence: TGCAGTGCTAGTATAGGGACCCAATCCTACAATGAGCAGTACTTC. Translating it yields CSASIGTQSYNEQYF.

The table lists this clonotype with a few counts. The chain couples TRBV6-5 to TRBJ2-7, with 7 nucleotides matching TRBD1. Germline values: CDR1 MNHEY, CDR2 SVGAGI. The CDR3 spans 14 residues. Losses at the gene ends were 2 bases for V and 5 bases for J; bases not matched to a gene: 6. The CDR3 is CASSYAGTEDEQYF. The CDR3 region has the DNA TGTGCCAGCAGTTACGCCGGGACAGAAGACGAGCAGTACTTC.

This clonotype was detected only a few times. This chain uses TRBV6-6 with TRBJ1-4; D perhaps matches TRBD1 (5 bases). Germline V gene lookup returns CDR1 MNHNY and CDR2 SVGAGI (reference sequence). Trimming left V 5 bases short and J 8 bases short, with 15 bases between. The CDR3 covers 14 residues. CDR3 coding DNA: TGTGCCAGCAGTCAGACCGGGACTTGGGAAAAACTGTTTTTT. As protein: CASSQTGTWEKLFF.

The gene calls are TRBV28 and TRBJ1-1; 8 positions match TRBD1. The CDR3 has 15 residues. Germline V gives CDR1 MDHEN, CDR2 SYDVKM. The trim removed 3 bases at V and 2 bases at J, leaving 5 bases unmatched. CDR3 DNA: TGTGCCAGCAGTTTGGGACAGGTAGGAAACACTGAAGCTTTCTTT. Translated, it gives CASSLGQVGNTEAFF.

The chain recombines TRBV6-5 with TRBJ2-1; D possibly corresponds to TRBD2 (5 bases). Germline V gene lookup returns CDR1 MNHEY and CDR2 SVGAGI. Deletions cut 7 bases from V and 5 bases from J, with 18 bases between. The CDR3 contains 15 residues. CDR3 amino acids: CASTTAGGLNNEQFF. The CDR3 DNA reads as TGTGCCAGCACCACCGCGGGTGGACTGAACAATGAGCAGTTCTTC.

This clonotype has a handful of counts. The chain employs TRBV20-1 and TRBJ2-5; D remains unclear. This CDR3 is built from 14 residues. CDR1 DFQATT and CDR2 SNEGSKA come from the germline V gene (reference sequence). With 4 bases removed from V and 3 bases from J, the gap between germline ends came to 15 bases. CDR3 DNA: TGCAGTGCTACCCGGACCAACAGAAAAGAGACCCAGTACTTC. Its protein is CSATRTNRKETQYF.

The CDR3 DNA reads as TGCGCCAGCAGCCGAGACAGGGCAAACTGCGAGCAGTACTTC. As protein: CASSRDRANCEQYF. This chain links TRBV5-1 with TRBJ2-7, with 7 positions matching TRBD1. CDR1 SGHRS and CDR2 YFSETQ come from the germline V gene. Germline trimming cut 4 bases from V and 6 bases from J; bases unmatched to any gene: 10. The CDR3 contains 14 residues.

The V and J genes are TRBV5-1 and TRBJ1-2; TRBD1 might be the D (5 bases). The germline V and J ends were trimmed by 5 bases and 5 bases, with 13 bases remaining between them. The CDR3 totals 13 residues. Germline loops: CDR1 SGHRS, CDR2 YFSETQ. The CDR3 is CASREDMTYGYTF. The CDR3 nucleotides read TGCGCCAGCAGGGAGGACATGACATATGGCTACACCTTC.

The rearrangement uses TRBV28 and TRBJ1-1, with 8 bases that match TRBD1. Looked up from germline, CDR1 is MDHEN and CDR2 is SYDVKM. J was trimmed by 9 bases and V by 6 bases; bases with no gene match: 18. This CDR3 region has 16 residues. CDR3 sequence reads: CASSRHLSTGAGQAFF. CDR3 coding DNA: TGTGCCAGCAGCCGGCACCTATCGACAGGGGCTGGCCAAGCTTTCTTT.

This clonotype occurred a few times. The chain has TRBV7-6 and TRBJ2-2; D perhaps matches TRBD2 (5 bases). Germline V gives CDR1 SGHVS, CDR2 FNYEAQ. Between the trimmed V and J ends, which lost 2 bases and 1 base, there was a span of 14 bases. The length of the CDR3 is 17 residues. The CDR3 DNA is TGTGCCAGCAGCTTAAATGGCGGGCCTAAGAACACCGGGGAGCTGTTTTTT. Amino acids: CASSLNGGPKNTGELFF.

V gene TRBV29-1 combines with J gene TRBJ1-2; 7 bases agree with TRBD1. This CDR3 spans 11 amino acids. The junction had 4 bases not matched to a gene; V was cut back by 6 bases and J by 6 bases. Germline CDR1 is SQVTM and CDR2 is ANQGSEA. Written as DNA, the CDR3 is TGCAGCGTCAGGGGGGAGGATGGCTACACCTTC. Encoded protein: CSVRGEDGYTF. The whole variable domain, remainder taken from reference TRBV29-1 and TRBJ1-2, is SAVISQKPSRDICQRGTSLTIQCQVDSQVTMMFWYRQQPGQSLTLIATANQGSEATYESGFVIDKFPISRPNLTFSTLTVSNMSPEDSSIYLCSVRGEDGYTFGSGTRLTVV.

The J gene is TRBJ2-7, the V gene TRBV6-6; D is possibly TRBD1 or TRBD2 (7 bases each). Germline V gene data show CDR1 as MNHNY and CDR2 as SVGAGI (reference sequence). There are 15 residues in the CDR3. The germline V and J ends were trimmed by 2 bases and 3 bases, with 14 bases remaining between them. This CDR3 is CASSYEGGGYYEQYF. The DNA for the CDR3 is TGTGCCAGCAGTTACGAGGGAGGGGGCTACTACGAGCAGTACTTC.

This clonotype has more than one count but fewer than ten. The chain combines TRBV4-1 with TRBJ1-5; a possible D gene is TRBD1 (6 bases). V was clipped by 0 bases and J by 7 bases, with 19 bases between them. Germline V gene data show CDR1 as MGHRA and CDR2 as YSYEKL. The CDR3 consists of 17 residues. CDR3 coding DNA: TGCGCCAGCAGCCAAGATTCTGCAAACAGGGTAGACCAGCCCCAGCATTTT. As protein: CASSQDSANRVDQPQHF.

This sequence joins TRBV18 and TRBJ1-5; no clear D gene. Trimming took 3 bases from V and 0 from J, leaving 15 bases between them. The length of the CDR3 is 17 residues. Per the germline V gene, CDR1 is KGHSH and CDR2 is LQKENI. The CDR3 bases are TGTGCCAGCTCACCGGGGATGGTTGCTTATAGCAATCAGCCCCAGCATTTT. This translates into CASSPGMVAYSNQPQHF.